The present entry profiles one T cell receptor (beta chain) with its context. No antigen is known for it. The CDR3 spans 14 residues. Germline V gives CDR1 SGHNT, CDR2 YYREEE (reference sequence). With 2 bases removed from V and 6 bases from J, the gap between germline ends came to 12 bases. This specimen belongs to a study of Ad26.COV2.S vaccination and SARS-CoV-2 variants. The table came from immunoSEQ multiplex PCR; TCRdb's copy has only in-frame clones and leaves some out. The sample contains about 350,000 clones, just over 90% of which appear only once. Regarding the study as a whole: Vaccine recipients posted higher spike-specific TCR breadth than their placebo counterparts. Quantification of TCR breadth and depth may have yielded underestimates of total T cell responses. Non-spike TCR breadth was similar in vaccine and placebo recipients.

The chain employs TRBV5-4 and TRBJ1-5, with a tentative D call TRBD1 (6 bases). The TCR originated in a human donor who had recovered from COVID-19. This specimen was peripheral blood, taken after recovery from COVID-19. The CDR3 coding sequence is TGTGCCAGCAGCTTTGGGGGAGGGGGTCAGCCCCAGCATTTT. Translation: CASSFGGGGQPQHF.